Following are 27 T cell receptor beta chains from one sample sequenced in a study of siplizumab effects on memory and regulatory T cells. Sequencing used immunoSEQ multiplex PCR; TCRdb keeps in-frame clones, though not all of them. The repertoire has approximately 82,000 clones, approximately 86% of them found once; the top ten carry 1.5%. The sample consisted of Tregs sorted from blood. The receptors derive from a human donor in good health.

The chain recombines TRBV7-9 with TRBJ2-3; 9 bases are a match to TRBD2. This CDR3 is 16 amino acids long. With 1 base clipped from V and 5 bases from J, the junction kept 7 bases outside the gene matches. The V gene's germline CDR1 is SEHNR and CDR2 FQNEAQ (reference sequence). CDR3 sequence (DNA): TGTGCCAGCAGCTTAGTGGGCGGGGGGGCCAGAGATACGCAGTATTTT. It is translated as CASSLVGGGARDTQYF.

The V gene is TRBV21-1, the J gene TRBJ2-5; the table's D gene call, TRBD1, was not cross checked with the DNA. TRBV21-1 is annotated as a pseudogene. The CDR3 length is 13 residues. The CDR3 DNA is TGTGCCAGCAACTCGACAGGGCAAGAGACCCAGTACTTC. Its protein product is CASNSTGQETQYF.

The rearrangement joins TRBV25-1 to TRBJ2-4; D gene uncertain. Trimming left V 3 bases short and J 6 bases short, with 9 bases between. This CDR3 contains 13 residues. Per germline, CDR1 MGHDK and CDR2 SYGVNS. The CDR3 sequence is CASSEGTPNIQYF. CDR3 bases: TGTGCCAGCAGTGAGGGAACCCCAAACATTCAGTACTTC.

This clone was seen only once. The chain joins TRBV6-6 to TRBJ2-5, with D perhaps TRBD1 (5 bases). The CDR3 has 14 amino acids. From germline, CDR1 is MNHNY and CDR2 SVGAGI (reference sequence). V dropped 5 bases and J dropped 1 base, with 11 bases sitting between them. The CDR3 nucleotides are TGTGCCAGCAGTACAGGAGACTTCCAAGAGACCCAGTACTTC. Its translation: CASSTGDFQETQYF.

The genes are TRBV20-1 and TRBJ2-7; D unclear. This CDR3 spans 11 amino acids. Germline V gene lookup returns CDR1 DFQATT and CDR2 SNEGSKA (reference sequence). Between the trimmed V and J ends, which lost 1 base and 9 bases, there was a span of 10 bases. The CDR3 nucleotides read TGCAGTGCTAGAGTCGGAAGTGTGCAGTACTTC. Protein sequence: CSARVGSVQYF.

In nucleotides, the CDR3 is TGTGCCAGCAGTAAGGGGATCTCTGGGGCCAACGTCCTGACTTTC. Translation gives CASSKGISGANVLTF. The chain couples TRBV7-2 to TRBJ2-6, with TRBD1 as a possible D gene (5 bases). There are 15 residues in the CDR3. Trimming removed 6 bases at V and 0 bases at J, with 9 bases between. Looked up from germline, CDR1 is SGHTA and CDR2 is FQGNSA.

The chain is built from TRBV12-5 and TRBJ1-1, with D perhaps matching TRBD1 (5 bases). CDR1 is LGHNT and CDR2 is FRNRAP in the germline V gene. The CDR3 has 10 amino acids. Trimming stripped 6 bases from V and 7 bases from J, with 6 bases between. CDR3 DNA sequence: TGTGCTAGTGGGGGGGGTGAAGCTTTCTTT. Translated: CASGGGEAFF.

The genes are TRBV19 and TRBJ1-3; unclear D gene. V gave up 1 base and J gave up 0 bases, with 13 bases separating them. CDR3 length equals 17 residues. Germline V gives CDR1 LNHDA, CDR2 SQIVND (reference sequence). Here the CDR3 DNA reads TGTGCCAGTAGTATAGGGACCGAACTATACTCTGGAAACACCATATATTTT. This sequence encodes CASSIGTELYSGNTIYF. Filled out from reference TRBV19 and TRBJ1-3, the complete variable domain reads DGGITQSPKYLFRKEGQNVTLSCEQNLNHDAMYWYRQDPGQGLRLIYYSQIVNDFQKGDIAEGYSVSREKKESFPLTVTSAQKNPTAFYLCASSIGTELYSGNTIYFGEGSWLTVV.

The chain combines TRBV7-2 with TRBJ2-1; the D is unclear. Trimming removed 9 bases from V and 8 bases from J, with 11 bases in between. The CDR3 sequence is 11 residues long. Per the germline V gene, CDR1 is SGHTA and CDR2 is FQGNSA. CDR3 coding DNA: TGTGCCAGTACCCTGGGCTATGAGCAGTTCTTC. Protein: CASTLGYEQFF. The full variable domain, with the rest looked up from reference TRBV7-2 and TRBJ2-1, is GAGVSQSPSNKVTEKGKDVELRCDPISGHTALYWYRQSLGQGLEFLIYFQGNSAPDKSGLPSDRFSAERTGGSVSTLTIQRTQQEDSAVYLCASTLGYEQFFGPGTRLTVL.

CDR3 amino acids: CASSVGVRDRLHEQYF. Written as DNA, the CDR3 is TGTGCCAGCAGCGTTGGCGTAAGGGACAGGCTCCACGAGCAGTACTTC. The chain has TRBV9 and TRBJ2-7; 8 bases agree with TRBD1. The length of the CDR3 is 16 residues. V lost 2 bases to trimming and J lost 5 bases; unmatched junction nucleotides: 12. CDR1 and CDR2 (germline): SGDLS, YYNGEE.

The genes are TRBV7-9 and TRBJ2-7, with D possibly TRBD2 on 7 matching bases. V lost 4 bases to trimming and J lost 5 bases, with 27 bases between them. This CDR3 has 18 amino acids. Germline V lookup: CDR1 SEHNR, CDR2 FQNEAQ (reference sequence). The CDR3 sequence: CASSSDPGGGLPFHEQYF. The CDR3 DNA sequence: TGTGCCAGCAGCTCGGACCCAGGCGGGGGCCTCCCCTTCCACGAGCAGTACTTC.

The chain carries TRBV7-7 and TRBJ2-7; 7 bases line up with TRBD1. The CDR3 runs 16 residues. CDR1 and CDR2 from the germline V gene are SSHAT and FNYEAQ (reference sequence). V shed 5 bases and J 1 base; nucleotides not matched to a gene: 11. The CDR3 region is CASSPGWTGKSYEQYF. In DNA, the CDR3 is TGTGCCAGCAGCCCAGGGTGGACAGGAAAATCCTACGAGCAGTACTTC.

The chain is built from TRBV11-2 and TRBJ1-1; D possibly corresponds to TRBD1 (6 bases). The CDR3 has 14 amino acids. The germline V and J ends were trimmed by 4 bases and 4 bases, with 13 bases remaining between them. Germline lookup yields CDR1 SGHAT and CDR2 FQNNGV. The DNA for the CDR3 is TGTGCCAGCAGCTCCGGGCAGGGGACCACTGAAGCTTTCTTT. This codes for CASSSGQGTTEAFF.

V is TRBV12-5 and J is TRBJ1-5; 7 bases align to TRBD1. The CDR3 totals 14 residues. Germline loops: CDR1 LGHNT, CDR2 FRNRAP. Trimming removed 5 bases from V and 2 bases from J; junction bases left unmatched: 3. CDR3 loop: CASGEGQRNQPQHF. DNA of the CDR3: TGTGCTAGTGGTGAGGGACAGCGCAATCAGCCCCAGCATTTT. The full variable domain, completed using reference TRBV12-5 and TRBJ1-5, is DARVTQTPRHKVTEMGQEVTMRCQPILGHNTVFWYRQTMMQGLELLAYFRNRAPLDDSGMPKDRFSAEMPDATLATLKIQPSEPRDSAVYFCASGEGQRNQPQHFGDGTRLSIL.

Note on this clone: Other DNA sequences in this sample translate to the same CDR3. The V gene is TRBV19, the J gene TRBJ2-7; D gene unclear. With 5 bases removed from V and 3 bases from J, the gap between germline ends came to 14 bases. Per the germline V gene, CDR1 is LNHDA and CDR2 is SQIVND (reference sequence). This CDR3 region has 14 residues. The CDR3 protein is CASSLIGGNYEQYF. Here the CDR3 DNA reads TGTGCCAGTAGTCTCATCGGTGGGAACTACGAGCAGTACTTC.

The chain links TRBV10-3 to TRBJ1-1; D gene unclear. Germline V gives CDR1 ENHRY, CDR2 SYGVKD. V lost 5 bases, J lost 0 bases, and 10 bases lay in between. There are 14 residues in the CDR3. The CDR3, as DNA: TGTGCCATCAGTAGAGAGTCGATGAACACTGAAGCTTTCTTT. Its protein product is CAISRESMNTEAFF.

This chain connects TRBV6-5 to TRBJ1-5, with D perhaps matching TRBD1 (5 bases). The germline gives CDR1 MNHEY, CDR2 SVGAGI. V lost 5 bases and J lost 1, with 12 bases in between. The CDR3 totals 15 residues. CDR3 sequence (DNA): TGTGCCAGCAGTCGTGGATGGGACAGCAATCAGCCCCAGCATTTT. Translating gives CASSRGWDSNQPQHF.

The chain couples TRBV18 to TRBJ2-1; 9 nucleotides match TRBD2. Germline assignment: CDR1 KGHSH and CDR2 LQKENI. V trimming: 0 bases; J trimming: 5 bases; junction bases outside the gene matches: 14. This CDR3 contains 19 residues. In DNA, the CDR3 is TGTGCCAGCTCACCACCCGGGTCTGTTGCCGCGGGGGGGAACAATGAGCAGTTCTTC. Translated: CASSPPGSVAAGGNNEQFF.

The CDR3 region is CAISELTGRLFF. Here the CDR3 DNA reads TGTGCCATCAGTGAGTTAACAGGACGGCTGTTTTTT. The chain is built from TRBV10-3 and TRBJ2-2, with D perhaps matching TRBD1 (5 bases). Germline V lookup: CDR1 ENHRY, CDR2 SYGVKD. Trimming took off 1 base at V and 13 bases at J, with 10 bases between the two ends. CDR3 length: 12 amino acids.

V usage is TRBV15 and J usage is TRBJ2-1, with D perhaps TRBD1 or TRBD2 (5 bases each). The CDR3 sequence is 14 residues long. Germline CDR1 LNHNV, CDR2 YYDKDF (reference sequence). The V and J ends lost 5 bases and 5 bases respectively, with 13 bases between them. In DNA form, the CDR3 reads TGTGCCACCAGCCGGGGCACACAACACAATGAGCAGTTCTTC. This translates into CATSRGTQHNEQFF.

The chain carries TRBV7-3 and TRBJ2-1; 7 bases line up with TRBD2. The germline CDR1 and CDR2 sequences are SGHTA and FQGTGA. Germline trimming cut 4 bases from V and 7 bases from J; bases unmatched to any gene: 10. This CDR3 has 15 residues. CDR3 sequence: CASSSTGTTNNEQFF. The CDR3 bases are TGTGCCAGCAGCTCTACCGGGACTACGAATAATGAGCAGTTCTTC.

The V call is TRBV6-5, the J call TRBJ1-2; D perhaps matches TRBD1 (5 bases). The V end was cut by 6 bases, the J end by 9 bases, with 20 bases between. Germline lookup yields CDR1 MNHEY and CDR2 SVGAGI. The CDR3 has 14 amino acids. This chain's CDR3 is CASSPFGGQGRYTF. The CDR3 DNA reads TGTGCCAGCAGCCCCTTCGGAGGGCAGGGACGCTACACCTTC.

The V call is TRBV11-2, the J call TRBJ2-3; D may be TRBD2 (6 bases). This CDR3 is 14 amino acids long. With 3 bases removed from V and 6 bases from J, the gap between germline ends came to 13 bases. Germline assignment: CDR1 SGHAT and CDR2 FQNNGV. The CDR3 DNA sequence: TGTGCCAGCAGCTTCGGGCGGGGCGGGGATACGCAGTATTTT. Amino acid sequence: CASSFGRGGDTQYF.

The chain recombines TRBV18 with TRBJ1-1, with TRBD1 matching 8 bases. The CDR3 consists of 12 residues. Trimming took 6 bases from V and 7 from J; bases not matched to a gene: 4. Per germline, CDR1 KGHSH and CDR2 LQKENI. The CDR3 nucleotides read TGTGCCAGCTCGTGGACAGGGTTTGAAGCTTTCTTT. Its protein is CASSWTGFEAFF.

The chain couples TRBV7-8 to TRBJ2-3; possibly TRBD2 for D (5 bases). The CDR3 totals 11 residues. The germline V and J ends were trimmed by 5 bases and 6 bases, with 6 bases remaining between them. Germline CDR1 reads SGHVS; CDR2 reads FQNEAQ. The CDR3 region is CASSRGDTQYF. The CDR3 DNA reads as TGTGCCAGCAGCCGAGGGGATACGCAGTATTTT.

This clone was observed once. The genes are TRBV30 and TRBJ1-2; 7 bases map to TRBD1. CDR3 size: 16 residues. V lost 0 bases to trimming and J lost 4 bases; unmatched junction nucleotides: 11. CDR1 GTSNPN and CDR2 SVGIG come from the germline V gene (reference sequence). Here the CDR3 reads CAWSVLDRLGSYGYTF. DNA for the CDR3: TGTGCCTGGAGTGTACTGGACAGGTTGGGGTCCTATGGCTACACCTTC.

The J gene is TRBJ1-2, the V gene TRBV5-6; 9 bases line up with TRBD1. The trim removed 1 base at V and 7 bases at J, leaving 8 bases unmatched. CDR3 length equals 15 residues. Germline V lookup: CDR1 SGHDT, CDR2 YYEEEE. The CDR3 protein is CASSLRGTGILGYTF. The DNA for the CDR3 is TGTGCCAGCAGCTTGAGAGGGACAGGGATCCTTGGCTACACCTTC. Filled out from reference TRBV5-6 and TRBJ1-2, the complete variable domain reads DAGVTQSPTHLIKTRGQQVTLRCSPKSGHDTVSWYQQALGQGPQFIFQYYEEEERQRGNFPDRFSGHQFPNYSSELNVNALLLGDSALYLCASSLRGTGILGYTFGSGTRLTVV.